The 10 T cell receptor beta chains below all came from one sample that was sequenced in a study of neurological immune-mediated disorders. TCRdb itself ran the 5' RACE reads through MiXCR, one entry per CDR3 protein. The table includes roughly 38,000 distinct CDR3 sequences, about 7% detected once. Sequencing was carried out using PBMCs. Receptors were obtained from a woman in her thirties or forties in good health.

This clonotype was seen many times. The chain couples TRBV5-1 to TRBJ2-2, with no clear D. This CDR3 comprises 16 residues. V lost 0 bases to trimming and J lost 4 bases, with 13 bases between them. Germline CDR1 is SGHRS and CDR2 is YFSETQ. This CDR3 reads CASSLGRGSPTGELFF. Here the CDR3 DNA reads TGCGCCAGCAGCTTGGGGCGCGGATCACCCACCGGGGAGCTGTTTTTT.

Ten or more counts support this clonotype. This rearrangement joins TRBV5-1 to TRBJ2-2, with TRBD1 matching over 8 bases. The germline V gene encodes CDR1 SGHRS and CDR2 YFSETQ. The V gene end was trimmed by 0 bases and the J gene end by 4 bases; junction bases not matched to a gene: 5. This CDR3 spans 16 amino acids. The CDR3 region is CASSLDGTGPTGELFF. In DNA, the CDR3 is TGCGCCAGCAGCTTGGACGGGACAGGCCCCACCGGGGAGCTGTTTTTT.

This clonotype was counted at least ten times. V gene TRBV6-5 combines with J gene TRBJ2-5; D is undetermined. CDR3 size: 12 residues. V was trimmed by 5 bases and J by 6 bases, leaving 10 bases between them. Germline V lookup: CDR1 MNHEY, CDR2 SVGAGI. CDR3 residues: CASSTPTKTQYF. The DNA of the CDR3 is TGTGCCAGCAGTACCCCTACGAAGACCCAGTACTTC.

On this clonotype itself: A much larger clone lies a single base off, so this may be a read error. The chain couples TRBV27 to TRBJ2-1, with D perhaps TRBD1 or TRBD2 (5 bases each). Germline V gene lookup returns CDR1 MNHEY and CDR2 SMNVEV (reference sequence). This CDR3 is built from 15 residues. The CDR3 sequence: CPSTPAVQTRDEQFF. Written as DNA, the CDR3 is TGTCCCAGCACCCCAGCGGTTCAAACCAGGGATGAGCAGTTCTTC.

This clonotype was detected many times. The chain carries TRBV28 and TRBJ1-5; D not certain. CDR1 is MDHEN and CDR2 is SYDVKM in the germline V gene. The CDR3 consists of 14 residues. V lost 3 bases to trimming and J lost 4 bases, with 10 bases between them. CDR3 bases: TGTGCCAGCAGTTTTATTGGTGGGAATCAGCCCCAGCATTTT. It is translated as CASSFIGGNQPQHF.

This clonotype has ten or more counts. V usage is TRBV29-1 and J usage is TRBJ1-1; D possibly corresponds to TRBD1 (6 bases). Germline CDR1 reads SQVTM; CDR2 reads ANQGSEA. The ends were cut back, 5 bases at V and 4 bases at J, with 14 bases in the middle. The CDR3 spans 13 residues. The CDR3 nucleotides read TGCAGCGTTTCTCAGGGGCTAGTCACTGAAGCTTTCTTT. Amino acid sequence: CSVSQGLVTEAFF.

The CDR3 protein is CASSFWQDTQYF. CDR3 DNA sequence: TGTGCCAGCAGCTTTTGGCAAGATACGCAGTATTTT. The chain joins TRBV5-5 to TRBJ2-3; D gene ambiguous. Germline loops: CDR1 SGHKS, CDR2 YYEKEE (reference sequence). V lost 2 bases and J lost 5, with 6 bases in between. The CDR3 is made up of 12 amino acids.

This clonotype was recorded many times. This chain's CDR3 is CASSQGGFSSGNTIYF. The CDR3 DNA follows: TGCGCCAGCAGCCAAGGAGGCTTCAGCTCTGGAAACACCATATATTTT. V is TRBV4-1 and J is TRBJ1-3; no clear D gene. Deletions cut 1 base from V and 0 bases from J, with 10 bases between. CDR1 is MGHRA and CDR2 is YSYEKL in the germline V gene. The CDR3 runs to 16 residues.

This clonotype was recorded many times. The rearrangement joins TRBV5-1 to TRBJ2-1; 8 positions match TRBD2. This CDR3 has 15 residues. In germline, CDR1 is SGHRS, CDR2 YFSETQ. V gave up 4 bases and J gave up 1 base; unmatched junction bases: 4. The CDR3 region is CASSAGLDSYNEQFF. CDR3 sequence (DNA): TGCGCCAGCAGCGCGGGACTAGATTCCTACAATGAGCAGTTCTTC.

J is TRBJ2-7 and V is TRBV15; 8 bases are shared with TRBD2. CDR1 and CDR2 from the germline V gene are LNHNV and YYDKDF (reference sequence). V dropped 4 bases and J dropped 3; count of bases not matched to a gene: 5. This CDR3 is 14 amino acids long. The CDR3 coding sequence is TGTGCCACCAGCAACCCCGGGACTAGCTACGAGCAGTACTTC. This codes for CATSNPGTSYEQYF.